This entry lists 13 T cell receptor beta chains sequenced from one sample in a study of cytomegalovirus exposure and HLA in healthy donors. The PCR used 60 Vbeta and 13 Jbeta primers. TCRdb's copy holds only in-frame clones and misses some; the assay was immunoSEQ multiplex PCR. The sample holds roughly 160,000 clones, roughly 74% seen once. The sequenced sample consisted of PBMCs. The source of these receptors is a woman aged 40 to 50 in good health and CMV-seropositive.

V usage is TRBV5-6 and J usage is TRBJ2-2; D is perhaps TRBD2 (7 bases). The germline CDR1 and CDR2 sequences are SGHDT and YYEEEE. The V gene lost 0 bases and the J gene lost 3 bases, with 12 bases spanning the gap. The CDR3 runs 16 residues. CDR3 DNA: TGTGCCAGCAGCTTGGACCAGGGGAGGGACACCGGGGAGCTGTTTTTT. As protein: CASSLDQGRDTGELFF.

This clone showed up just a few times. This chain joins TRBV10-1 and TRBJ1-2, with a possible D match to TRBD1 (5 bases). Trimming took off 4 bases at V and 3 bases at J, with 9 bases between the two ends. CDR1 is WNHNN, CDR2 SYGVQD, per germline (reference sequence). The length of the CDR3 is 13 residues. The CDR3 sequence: CASSGQQDYGYTF. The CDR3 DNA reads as TGCGCCAGCAGTGGACAGCAGGACTATGGCTACACCTTC.

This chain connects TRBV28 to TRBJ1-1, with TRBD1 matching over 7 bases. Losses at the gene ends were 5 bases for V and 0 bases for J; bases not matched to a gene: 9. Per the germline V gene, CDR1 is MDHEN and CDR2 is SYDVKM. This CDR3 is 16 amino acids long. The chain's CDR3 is CASSPGGRQLNTEAFF. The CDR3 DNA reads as TGTGCCAGCAGTCCAGGGGGGAGGCAGCTGAACACTGAAGCTTTCTTT.

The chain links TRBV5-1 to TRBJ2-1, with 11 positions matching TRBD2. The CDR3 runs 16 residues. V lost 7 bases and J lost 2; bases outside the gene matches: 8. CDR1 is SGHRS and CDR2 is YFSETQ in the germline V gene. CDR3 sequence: CASGTSGPTAYNEQFF. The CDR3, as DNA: TGCGCCAGCGGGACTAGCGGCCCGACCGCCTACAATGAGCAGTTCTTC.

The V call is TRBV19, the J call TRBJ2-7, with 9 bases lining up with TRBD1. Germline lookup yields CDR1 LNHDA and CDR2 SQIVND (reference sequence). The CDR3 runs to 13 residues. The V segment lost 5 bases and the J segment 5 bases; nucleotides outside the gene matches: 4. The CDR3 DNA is TGTGCCAGTAGTCCGAGGGACAGGGACGAGCAGTACTTC. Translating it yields CASSPRDRDEQYF.

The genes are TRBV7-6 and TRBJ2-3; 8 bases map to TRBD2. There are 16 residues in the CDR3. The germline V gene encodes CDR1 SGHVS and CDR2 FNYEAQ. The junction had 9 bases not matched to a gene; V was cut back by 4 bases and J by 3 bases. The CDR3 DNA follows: TGTGCCAGCAGCTATAACGCTCCTAGCGGGACAGATACGCAGTATTTT. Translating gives CASSYNAPSGTDTQYF.

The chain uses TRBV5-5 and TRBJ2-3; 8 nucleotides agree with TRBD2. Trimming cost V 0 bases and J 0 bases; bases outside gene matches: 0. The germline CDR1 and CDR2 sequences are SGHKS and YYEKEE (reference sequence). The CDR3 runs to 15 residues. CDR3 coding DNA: TGTGCCAGCAGCTTGGGACTAGCGAGCACAGATACGCAGTATTTT. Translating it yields CASSLGLASTDTQYF.

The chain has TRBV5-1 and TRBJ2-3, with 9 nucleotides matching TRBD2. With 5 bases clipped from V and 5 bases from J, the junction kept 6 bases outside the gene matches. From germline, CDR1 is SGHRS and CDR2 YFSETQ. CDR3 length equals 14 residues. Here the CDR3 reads CASSLAGAGDTQYF. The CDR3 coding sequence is TGCGCCAGCAGTTTAGCGGGAGCGGGAGATACGCAGTATTTT.

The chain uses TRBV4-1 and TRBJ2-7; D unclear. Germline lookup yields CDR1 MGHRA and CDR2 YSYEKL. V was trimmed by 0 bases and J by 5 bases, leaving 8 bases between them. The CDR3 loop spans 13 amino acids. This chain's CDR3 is CASSQDSSDEQYF. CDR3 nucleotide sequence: TGCGCCAGCAGCCAAGATAGCAGCGACGAGCAGTACTTC.

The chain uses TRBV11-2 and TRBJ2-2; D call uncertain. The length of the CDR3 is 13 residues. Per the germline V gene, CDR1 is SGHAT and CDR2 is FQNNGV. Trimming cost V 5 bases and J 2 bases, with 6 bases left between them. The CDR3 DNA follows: TGTGCCAGCAGCCGCACTAACACCGGGGAGCTGTTTTTT. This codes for CASSRTNTGELFF.

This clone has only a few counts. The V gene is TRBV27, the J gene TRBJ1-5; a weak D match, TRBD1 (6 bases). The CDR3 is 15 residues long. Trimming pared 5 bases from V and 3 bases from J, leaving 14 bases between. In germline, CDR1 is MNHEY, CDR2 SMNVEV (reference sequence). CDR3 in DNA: TGTGCCAGCAGTGGGATAGGACAGATCAATCAGCCCCAGCATTTT. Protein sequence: CASSGIGQINQPQHF.

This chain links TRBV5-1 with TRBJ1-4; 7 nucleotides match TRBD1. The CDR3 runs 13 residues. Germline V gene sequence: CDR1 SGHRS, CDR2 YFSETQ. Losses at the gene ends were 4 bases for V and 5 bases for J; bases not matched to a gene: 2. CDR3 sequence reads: CASSPGQNEKLFF. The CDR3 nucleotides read TGCGCCAGCAGCCCGGGACAGAATGAAAAACTGTTTTTT.

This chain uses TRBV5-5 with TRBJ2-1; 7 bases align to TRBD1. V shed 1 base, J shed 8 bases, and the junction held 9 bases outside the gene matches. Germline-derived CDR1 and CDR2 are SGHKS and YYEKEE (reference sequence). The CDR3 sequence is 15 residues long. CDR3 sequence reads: CASSLITGQGDEQFF. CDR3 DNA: TGTGCCAGCAGCTTGATCACTGGCCAGGGGGATGAGCAGTTCTTC.